Shown below are 10 T cell receptor beta chains from a single sample sequenced in a study of blood T cell repertoires in COVID-19. TCRdb's table, derived via immunoSEQ multiplex PCR, lists solely in-frame clones and lacks some. Found here are fewer than 400,000 clones, more than 85% of them singletons; the top ten hold 3.9%. The sequenced sample consisted of PBMCs or T cells enriched from blood (not recorded which). These receptors came from a woman aged 25 to 45 who had been exposed to COVID-19.

This chain uses TRBV2 with TRBJ1-6; no clear D gene. The CDR3 has 17 residues. The V and J ends lost 2 bases and 6 bases respectively, with 17 bases between them. Germline assignment: CDR1 SNHLY and CDR2 FYNNEI. The CDR3 DNA reads as TGTGCCAGCAGTGAACGAGGGCGGCTACCATCTAATTCACCCCTCCACTTT. This codes for CASSERGRLPSNSPLHF.

The chain recombines TRBV4-1 with TRBJ2-7; D might be TRBD1 (6 bases). The CDR3 is 17 residues long. From germline, CDR1 is MGHRA and CDR2 YSYEKL. V was shortened by 5 bases and J by 0 bases, with 20 bases between the two germline ends. CDR3 DNA: TGCGCCAGCAGCATCCGGGACAAGCCCCCCAGCTCCTACGAGCAGTACTTC. Amino acid sequence: CASSIRDKPPSSYEQYF.

The DNA of the CDR3 is TGTGCCAGCAGCTCAAAGGGGGCAGCCCGGGGCTACACCTTC. It is translated as CASSSKGAARGYTF. The chain is built from TRBV5-4 and TRBJ1-2, with TRBD1 matching over 7 bases. The V and J ends lost 3 bases and 8 bases, in that order; junction bases with no gene match: 10. Looked up from germline, CDR1 is SGHNT and CDR2 is YYREEE (reference sequence). The CDR3 is 14 residues long.

The chain employs TRBV19 and TRBJ1-5, with a tentative D call TRBD1 (6 bases). Per germline, CDR1 LNHDA and CDR2 SQIVND (reference sequence). Trimming shortened V by 7 bases and J by 6 bases, and 19 bases separated the two germline ends. There are 15 residues in the CDR3. This chain's CDR3 is CASNQDSSGGQPQHF. The CDR3, as DNA: TGTGCCAGTAATCAGGACAGCTCGGGGGGTCAGCCCCAGCATTTT.

The chain uses TRBV2 and TRBJ1-6; 12 nucleotides align to TRBD1. CDR1 and CDR2 (germline): SNHLY, FYNNEI. The CDR3 is 15 residues long. The junction had 4 bases not matched to a gene; V was cut back by 6 bases and J by 7 bases. The CDR3 bases are TGTGCCAGCAGCACGGGACAGGGGGCCAATTCACCCCTCCACTTT. It encodes CASSTGQGANSPLHF. The full variable domain, in which reference TRBV2 and TRBJ1-6 provide the parts outside the CDR3, is EPEVTQTPSHQVTQMGQEVILRCVPISNHLYFYWYRQILGQKVEFLVSFYNNEISEKSEIFDDQFSVERPDGSNFTLKIRSTKLEDSAMYFCASSTGQGANSPLHFGNGTRLTVT.

The chain links TRBV18 to TRBJ1-4; possible D gene TRBD1, 6 bases. The CDR3 contains 15 residues. Deletions cut 3 bases from V and 5 bases from J, with 13 bases between. Germline assignment: CDR1 KGHSH and CDR2 LQKENI. The chain's CDR3 is CASSPRQAQNEKLFF. DNA for the CDR3: TGTGCCAGCTCACCTCGACAGGCGCAGAATGAAAAACTGTTTTTT.

The CDR3 is CASRGAAGNTIYF. The CDR3 DNA reads TGTGCCAGCAGGGGGGCCGCTGGAAACACCATATATTTT. The V and J genes are TRBV6-5 and TRBJ1-3; D possibly corresponds to TRBD1 (6 bases). V was cut by 6 bases and J by 2 bases, with 8 bases left in between. The germline CDR1 and CDR2 sequences are MNHEY and SVGAGI. The CDR3 is made up of 13 amino acids.

About this clone: This sequence is one base from a far larger clone and is likely a read error. The chain couples TRBV3-1 (or the pseudogene TRBV3-2) to TRBJ2-7; D call uncertain. Germline CDR1 and CDR2: LGHDT and YNNKEL (reference sequence). CDR3 length: 13 residues. V lost 0 bases and J 1 base, leaving 4 bases between the germline ends. The CDR3 protein is CASSQDRSYEQYF. The CDR3 DNA is TGTGCCAGCAGCCAAGACAGGTCCTACGAGCAGTACTTC.

The V and J genes are TRBV5-5 and TRBJ2-3, with D possibly being TRBD2 (5 bases). Trimming removed 0 bases at V and 12 bases at J, with 14 bases between. This CDR3 comprises 13 residues. From germline, CDR1 is SGHKS and CDR2 YYEKEE (reference sequence). As DNA, the CDR3 is TGTGCCAGCAGCTTGGAACAGCAAGGGAGTCAGTATTTT. It yields the protein CASSLEQQGSQYF.

The J gene is TRBJ1-4, the V gene TRBV4-3; D possibly corresponds to TRBD1 (5 bases). Germline CDR1 LGHNA, CDR2 YSLEER. V was trimmed by 1 base and J by 3 bases, leaving 6 bases between them. The CDR3 length is 14 residues. The CDR3 bases are TGCGCCAGCAGCCAAGGGGGGGCTAATGAAAAACTGTTTTTT. Amino acids: CASSQGGANEKLFF.